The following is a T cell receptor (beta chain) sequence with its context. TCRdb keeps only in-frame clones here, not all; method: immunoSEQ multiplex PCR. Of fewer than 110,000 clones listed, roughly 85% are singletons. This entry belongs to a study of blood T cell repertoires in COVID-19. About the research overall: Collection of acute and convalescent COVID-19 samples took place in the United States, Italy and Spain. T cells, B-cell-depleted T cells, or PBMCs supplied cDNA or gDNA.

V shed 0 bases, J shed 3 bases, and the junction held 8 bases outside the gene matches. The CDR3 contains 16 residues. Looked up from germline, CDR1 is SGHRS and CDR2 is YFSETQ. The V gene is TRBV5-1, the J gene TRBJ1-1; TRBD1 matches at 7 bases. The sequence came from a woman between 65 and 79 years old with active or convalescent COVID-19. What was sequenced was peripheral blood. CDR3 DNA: TGCGCCAGCAGCTTGGTGTCAGGGGGGAGCTACACTGAAGCTTTCTTT. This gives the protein CASSLVSGGSYTEAFF.